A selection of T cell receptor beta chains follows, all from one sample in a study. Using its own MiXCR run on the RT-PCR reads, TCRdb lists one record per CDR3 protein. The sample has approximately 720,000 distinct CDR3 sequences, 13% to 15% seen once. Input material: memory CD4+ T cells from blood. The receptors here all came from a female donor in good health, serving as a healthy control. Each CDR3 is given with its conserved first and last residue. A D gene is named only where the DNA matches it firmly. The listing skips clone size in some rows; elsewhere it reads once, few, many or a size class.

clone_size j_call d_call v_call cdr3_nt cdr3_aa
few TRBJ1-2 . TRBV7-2 TGTGCCAGCAGCCTCCGCCGGGAGTATGGCTACACCTTC CASSLRREYGYTF
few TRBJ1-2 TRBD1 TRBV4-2 TGTGCCAGCAGCCAAGTAACAGGGGGCACTAACTATGGCTACACCTTC CASSQVTGGTNYGYTF
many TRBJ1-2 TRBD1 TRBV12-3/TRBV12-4 TGTGCCAGCAGATTGACAGGGCACGGCTACACCTTC CASRLTGHGYTF
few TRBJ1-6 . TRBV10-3 TGTGCCATCAGTGAGAGCATGTTGGGTTCACCCCTCCACTTT CAISESMLGSPLHF
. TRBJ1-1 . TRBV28 TGTGCCAGCAGTCCGCACCGGGATGGCACTGAAGCTTTCTTT CASSPHRDGTEAFF
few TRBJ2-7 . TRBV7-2 TGTGCCAGCAGCTTATGGGGGTCGTTAGCCTACGAGCAGTACTTC CASSLWGSLAYEQYF
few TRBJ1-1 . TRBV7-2 TGTGCCAGCACTACGATGGGGAGGGGGACCGAAGCTTTCTTT CASTTMGRGTEAFF
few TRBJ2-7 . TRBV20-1 TGCAGTGCCCATAGGTCCCTACTACTCTACGAGCAGTACTTC CSAHRSLLLYEQYF
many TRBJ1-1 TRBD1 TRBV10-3 TGTGCCATCAGACCCGGACAGGCGGGGGGTGGGACTGAAGCTTTCTTT CAIRPGQAGGGTEAFF
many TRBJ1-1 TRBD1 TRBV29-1 TGCAGCGGCCTGAGACAGGGGTCGGACACTGAAGCTTTCTTT CSGLRQGSDTEAFF
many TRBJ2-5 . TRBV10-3 TGTGCCATTCTCGCGGGTGAGACCCAGTACTTC CAILAGETQYF
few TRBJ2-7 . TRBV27 TGTGCCAGCAGTCCCAAATCCTGGTCCTACGAGCAGTACTTC CASSPKSWSYEQYF
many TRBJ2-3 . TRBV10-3 TGTGCCACCGCGCTAGAGGCGCGCACAGATACGCAGTATTTT CATALEARTDTQYF
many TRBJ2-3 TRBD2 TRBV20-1 TGCAGTGCTAGACGGCCACTAGCGGGCCACACAGATACGCAGTATTTT CSARRPLAGHTDTQYF
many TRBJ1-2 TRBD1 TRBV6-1 TGTGCCAGCAGTGAAGGAGGGGGCGCGGCCTATGGCTACACCTTC CASSEGGGAAYGYTF
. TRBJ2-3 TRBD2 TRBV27 TGTGCCAGCAGTTTATGGGCTAGCGGTTCATCAGATACGCAGTATTTT CASSLWASGSSDTQYF
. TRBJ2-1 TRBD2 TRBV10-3 TGTGCAATCTCTGGGGCTAGCGGGCCCTACAATGAGCAGTTCTTC CAISGASGPYNEQFF
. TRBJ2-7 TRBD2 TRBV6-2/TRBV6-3 TGTGCCAGCAGAACCGGGACTACCTACGAGCAGTACTTC CASRTGTTYEQYF
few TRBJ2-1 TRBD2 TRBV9 TGTGCCAGCAGCTTCCCGCGGGAGAATGAGCAGTTCTTC CASSFPRENEQFF
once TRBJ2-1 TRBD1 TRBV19 TGTGCCAGTAGTCTGCTTGAGACAGGGTGGGTGAATGAGCAGTTCTTC CASSLLETGWVNEQFF
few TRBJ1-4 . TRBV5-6 TGTGCCAGCAGCTTGATAGGGGTGATGGAAAAACTGTTTTTT CASSLIGVMEKLFF
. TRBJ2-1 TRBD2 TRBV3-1 TGTGCCAGCAGCCTCGATTGGGGGGGGAGGAATGAGCAGTTCTTC CASSLDWGGRNEQFF
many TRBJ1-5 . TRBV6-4 TGTGCCAGCAGCAAGGAAGGAGGGCAGCCCCAGCATTTT CASSKEGGQPQHF
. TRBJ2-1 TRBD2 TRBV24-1 TGTGCCACCAGTGATCAGCGGGAGGGCCGGGATGAGCAGTTCTTC CATSDQREGRDEQFF
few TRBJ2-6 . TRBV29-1 TGCAGCGCAAAGGCAGCGTCAGGGGCCAACGTCCTGACTTTC CSAKAASGANVLTF
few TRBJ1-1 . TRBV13 TGTGCCAGCAGCTTAGCGCCAGGGCGCGTTTCGTATCGCACTGAAGCTTTCTTT CASSLAPGRVSYRTEAFF
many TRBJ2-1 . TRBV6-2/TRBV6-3 TGTGCCAGCAGTTACATGGGGGGGCGCATTGAGCAGTTCTTC CASSYMGGRIEQFF
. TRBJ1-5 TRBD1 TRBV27 TGTGCCAGCGCGCCGGGACAGGGGGCGATGGAGACCCAGCATTTT CASAPGQGAMETQHF
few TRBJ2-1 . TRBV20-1 TGCAGTGCTAGCTCGACAGCGAGATTCTCCTACAATGAGCAGTTCTTC CSASSTARFSYNEQFF
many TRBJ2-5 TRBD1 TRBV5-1 TGCGCCAGCAGCTTGGGGGACAGTCTCGGGACCCAGTACTTC CASSLGDSLGTQYF
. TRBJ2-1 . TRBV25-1 TGTGCCAGCAGTGAACCGCAGGGTGCCTACAATGAGCAGTTCTTC CASSEPQGAYNEQFF
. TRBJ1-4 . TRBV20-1 TGCAGTGCTAGGGGGCGCACAGGGACTCCACTTAATGAAAAACTGTTTTTT CSARGRTGTPLNEKLFF
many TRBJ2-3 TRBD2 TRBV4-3 TGCGCCAGCAGCCTTACAACCGGGACTAGCGGGACCACAGATACGCAGTATTTT CASSLTTGTSGTTDTQYF
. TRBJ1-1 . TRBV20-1 TGCAGTGCTCACCCACGGGGCATGAACACTGAAGCTTTCTTT CSAHPRGMNTEAFF
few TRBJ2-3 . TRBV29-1 TGCAGCGTTGATATGGGGCAGGACACAGATACGCAGTATTTT CSVDMGQDTDTQYF
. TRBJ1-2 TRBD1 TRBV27 TGTGCCAGCAGTCCCCGGGACAGGTACCACTATGGCTACACCTTC CASSPRDRYHYGYTF
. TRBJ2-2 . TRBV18 TGTGCCAGCTCACCACGGCAGGACCCCGGGGAGCTGTTTTTT CASSPRQDPGELFF
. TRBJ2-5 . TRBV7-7 TGTGCTAGCAGCTTCGCCAGGGAAGCAGAGACCCAGTACTTC CASSFAREAETQYF
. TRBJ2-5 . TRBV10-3 TGTGCCATCAGTGGGGCGGCCCAAGAGACCCAGTACTTC CAISGAAQETQYF
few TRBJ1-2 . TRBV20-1 TGCAGTGCTAGAGATGAAGCAGTGGCTGGCTACACCTTC CSARDEAVAGYTF
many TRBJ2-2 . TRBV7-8 TGTGCCAGCAATCCATCCACCACCGGGGAGCTGTTTTTT CASNPSTTGELFF
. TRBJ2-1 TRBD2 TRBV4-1 TGCGTTAGCAGCCAGGGACTAGCGGCCAACCTTGGCAATGAGCAGTTCTTC CVSSQGLAANLGNEQFF
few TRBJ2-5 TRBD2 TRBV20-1 TGCAGTGCTAGTAAAGGGACTAGCGGGAAAGAGACCCAGTACTTC CSASKGTSGKETQYF
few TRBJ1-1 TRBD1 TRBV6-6 TGTGCCAGCAGTTACTCGACGCTATCAGGGGGAAGGGATGAAGCTTTCTTT CASSYSTLSGGRDEAFF
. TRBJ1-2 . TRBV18 TGTGCCAGCTCACCCCTTGACGGATATGGCTACACCTTC CASSPLDGYGYTF
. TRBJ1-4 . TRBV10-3 TGTGCCATCAGTGAGTTCACCGGGACGCCCGATGAAAAACTGTTTTTT CAISEFTGTPDEKLFF
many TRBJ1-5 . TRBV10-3 TGTGCCATCCGAGGAAGCAATCAGCCCCAGCATTTT CAIRGSNQPQHF
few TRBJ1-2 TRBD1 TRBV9 TGTGCCAGCAGTTCAGGGGGCAATACTGGCTACACCTTC CASSSGGNTGYTF
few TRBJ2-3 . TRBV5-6 TGTGCCAGCAGCCCTCCCCGGGACCAAGCCAAAGATACGCAGTATTTT CASSPPRDQAKDTQYF
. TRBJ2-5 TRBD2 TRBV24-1 TGTGCCACCAGTGATGTTACAGCTAGCGGGGAGACCCAGTACTTC CATSDVTASGETQYF